What follows describes a single TCR beta chain. What it binds is not known. Repertoires were generated with immunoSEQ multiplex PCR, while TCRdb's copy carries only in-frame clones and drops some. This repertoire shows roughly 240,000 clones, approximately 88% found once; its top ten account for about 10%. This sample is drawn from a study of Ad26.COV2.S vaccination and SARS-CoV-2 variants. Study conclusions and caveats: There was reportedly substantial breadth in spike-specific CD8+ and CD4+ T cell responses after vaccination.

The treatment denotes: over 15 received Ad26.COV2.S at low or high dose, single or two shots; 5 received placebo; per-sample allocation not given. Sampling happened 63 days after the first vaccine or placebo injection. Donor was an adult aged 18-55 years in Boston. The CDR3 length is 18 residues. Trimming took 3 bases from V and 2 from J, leaving 21 bases between them. Germline CDR1 SGHVS, CDR2 FNYEAQ. The sample was peripheral blood, taken in a trial of Ad26.COV2.S vaccine versus placebo. The clonotype was recovered from a person aged 18 to 59 who received the Ad26.COV2.S COVID-19 vaccine or a placebo. This chain uses TRBV7-6 with TRBJ2-3; a weak D match, TRBD2 (7 bases). Here the CDR3 reads CASSFPAEVGGPTDTQYF. CDR3 nucleotide sequence: TGTGCCAGCAGCTTCCCGGCGGAAGTGGGGGGGCCCACAGATACGCAGTATTTT.